These 6 T cell receptor beta chains were sequenced from one sample in a study of cytomegalovirus exposure and HLA in healthy donors. This PCR relied on a set of 60 Vbeta primers and 13 Jbeta primers. TCRdb keeps only in-frame clones here, not all; method: immunoSEQ multiplex PCR. In the table there are under 200,000 clones, roughly 80% of which are singletons. Sequencing was done on a sample of PBMCs. All receptors come from a woman between 45 and 60 years old in good health and CMV-seronegative.

This clone has only a few counts. The chain is built from TRBV28 and TRBJ1-5; 9 bases match TRBD1. CDR3 length: 18 amino acids. The J segment lost 0 bases and the V segment lost 8 bases, leaving 14 bases of the junction unmatched. Germline CDR1 is MDHEN and CDR2 is SYDVKM. CDR3 DNA sequence: TGTGCCAGCTTTAGGGACAGGGATCTCATCACTAGCAATCAGCCCCAGCATTTT. It codes for CASFRDRDLITSNQPQHF. The variable domain in full, with the rest retrieved from reference TRBV28 and TRBJ1-5, is DVKVTQSSRYLVKRTGEKVFLECVQDMDHENMFWYRQDPGLGLRLIYFSYDVKMKEKGDIPEGYSVSREKKERFSLILESASTNQTSMYLCASFRDRDLITSNQPQHFGDGTRLSIL.

There are a few counts of this clone. The chain couples TRBV16 to TRBJ1-5; D remains unclear. Germline-derived CDR1 and CDR2 are KGHSY and FQNENV. This CDR3 comprises 12 residues. V dropped 4 bases and J dropped 6 bases, with 7 bases sitting between them. CDR3 amino acids: CASSPSFQPQHF. Here the CDR3 DNA reads TGTGCCAGCAGCCCTAGCTTTCAGCCCCAGCATTTT. Drawing the rest from reference TRBV16 and TRBJ1-5, the complete variable domain is GEEVAQTPKHLVRGEGQKAKLYCAPIKGHSYVFWYQQVLKNEFKFLISFQNENVFDETGMPKERFSAKCLPNSPCSLEIQATKLEDSAVYFCASSPSFQPQHFGDGTRLSIL.

The chain joins TRBV4-2 to TRBJ1-1, with no clear D. CDR3 length: 14 amino acids. The germline gives CDR1 LGHNA, CDR2 YNFKEQ. Trimming shortened V by 1 base and J by 2 bases, and 8 bases separated the two germline ends. The CDR3 region has the DNA TGTGCCAGCAGCCAAGTCACTGTAAACACTGAAGCTTTCTTT. As protein: CASSQVTVNTEAFF.

This chain connects TRBV10-1 to TRBJ2-3; D is perhaps TRBD1 (6 bases). Germline V CDR1 and CDR2: WNHNN, SYGVQD (reference sequence). The germline V and J ends were trimmed by 4 bases and 0 bases, with 11 bases remaining between them. This CDR3 is built from 15 residues. The CDR3 region has the DNA TGCGCCAGCAGTGGTGTCAGGGGAAGCACAGATACGCAGTATTTT. It encodes CASSGVRGSTDTQYF.

The V and J genes are TRBV13 and TRBJ2-5; TRBD2 is a possible D gene (6 bases). Germline loops: CDR1 PRHDT, CDR2 FYEKMQ (reference sequence). The V and J ends lost 4 bases and 9 bases respectively, with 18 bases between them. CDR3 length: 14 residues. The CDR3 spells CASSSYREQSAQYF. The CDR3 DNA sequence: TGTGCCAGCAGCTCCTACCGGGAGCAATCGGCCCAGTACTTC.

This rearrangement joins TRBV7-9 to TRBJ2-7; TRBD1 matches at 9 bases. The CDR3 totals 14 residues. With V trimmed by 5 bases and J by 7 bases, 9 bases remained unmatched. From germline, CDR1 is SEHNR and CDR2 FQNEAQ (reference sequence). This CDR3 is CASSTGTGTWEQYF. The DNA for the CDR3 is TGTGCCAGCAGCACCGGGACAGGGACTTGGGAGCAGTACTTC.